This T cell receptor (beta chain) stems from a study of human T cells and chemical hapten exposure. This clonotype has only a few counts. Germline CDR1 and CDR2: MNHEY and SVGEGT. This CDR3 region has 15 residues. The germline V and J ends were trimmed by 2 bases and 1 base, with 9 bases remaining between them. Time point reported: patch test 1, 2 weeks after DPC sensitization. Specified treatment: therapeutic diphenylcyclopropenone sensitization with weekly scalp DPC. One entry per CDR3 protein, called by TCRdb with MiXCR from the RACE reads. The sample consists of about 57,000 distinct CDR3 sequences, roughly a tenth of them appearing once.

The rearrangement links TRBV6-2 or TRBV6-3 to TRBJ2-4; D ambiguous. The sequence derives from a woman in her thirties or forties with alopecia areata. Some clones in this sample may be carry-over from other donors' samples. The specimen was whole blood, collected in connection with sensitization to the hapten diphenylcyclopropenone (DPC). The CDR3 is CASSYVVGAKNIQYF. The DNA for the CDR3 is TGTGCCAGCAGTTACGTCGTAGGGGCCAAAAACATTCAGTACTTC.